This entry is about one T cell receptor (beta chain). This sample is part of a study of cytomegalovirus exposure and HLA in healthy donors. The table came from immunoSEQ multiplex PCR; TCRdb's copy has only in-frame clones and leaves some out. This repertoire shows under 250,000 clones, 80% to 90% found once; its top ten account for 1.5% to 2.5%. Germline V gene lookup returns CDR1 MDHEN and CDR2 SYDVKM. Trimming cost V 4 bases and J 2 bases; bases outside gene matches: 5. This CDR3 region has 15 residues. The chain is built from TRBV28 and TRBJ1-5; 7 nucleotides match TRBD1. The source is a woman between 18 and 29 years old in good health and CMV-seropositive. Sequenced: PBMCs. CDR3: CASSSGGGGNQPQHF. The DNA for the CDR3 is TGTGCCAGCAGTTCAGGGGGAGGTGGCAATCAGCCCCAGCATTTT.